The 24 T cell receptor beta chains below come from one sample, sequenced in a study of control samples from healthy donors and cancer patients. Profiling relied on immunoSEQ multiplex PCR, and the TCRdb table lists in-frame clones only, not all of them. Here the sample spans 60,000 to 65,000 clones, approximately 85% being singletons. The material sequenced was blood. The receptors here all came from a man between 40 and 49 years old in good health.

The DNA of the CDR3 is TGTGCCAGCAGCCTCGGACTAGCGCGAGGGGAGCAGTACTTC. Its protein is CASSLGLARGEQYF. The chain is built from TRBV5-6 and TRBJ2-7; 9 nucleotides line up with TRBD2. Looked up from germline, CDR1 is SGHDT and CDR2 is YYEEEE. The CDR3 totals 14 residues. J gave up 7 bases and V 4 bases, and 9 bases lay outside the gene matches.

As DNA, the CDR3 is TGTGCCAGCAGCTTGGTGGCGGGTTTCGGGACAGGGGAAAGAAAACTGTTTTTT. The encoded protein is CASSLVAGFGTGERKLFF. The chain is built from TRBV5-8 and TRBJ1-4, with 10 positions matching TRBD1. The CDR3 covers 18 residues. CDR1 is SGHTS, CDR2 YDEGEE, per germline. J was trimmed by 10 bases and V by 0 bases; bases with no gene match: 15.

This rearrangement joins TRBV20-1 to TRBJ2-1, with D uncertain. The CDR3 loop spans 14 amino acids. From germline, CDR1 is DFQATT and CDR2 SNEGSKA (reference sequence). The germline V and J ends were trimmed by 3 bases and 4 bases, with 13 bases remaining between them. As DNA, the CDR3 is TGCAGTGCTAGTGAGCCTCTCCAATACAATGAGCAGTTCTTC. It codes for CSASEPLQYNEQFF.

The rearrangement uses TRBV7-2 and TRBJ2-7, with TRBD1 matching over 8 bases. Germline values: CDR1 SGHTA, CDR2 FQGNSA. With V trimmed by 1 base and J by 7 bases, 9 bases remained unmatched. The CDR3 has 15 residues. The CDR3 here is CASSLVGQGAGEQYF. CDR3 coding DNA: TGTGCCAGCAGCTTAGTCGGGCAGGGGGCGGGGGAGCAGTACTTC.

The gene calls are TRBV7-6 and TRBJ2-5; D is possibly TRBD1 or TRBD2 (5 bases each). V was cut by 1 base and J by 1 base, with 13 bases left in between. There are 16 residues in the CDR3. Germline CDR1 is SGHVS and CDR2 is FNYEAQ. DNA for the CDR3: TGTGCCAGCAGCTTAGGTTCCGGGGCCCGCCAAGAGACCCAGTACTTC. Translating it yields CASSLGSGARQETQYF.

The chain uses TRBV11-2 and TRBJ2-7, with TRBD2 identical over 10 bases. The length of the CDR3 is 15 residues. The germline CDR1 and CDR2 sequences are SGHAT and FQNNGV. Trimming removed 7 bases from V and 2 bases from J; junction bases left unmatched: 8. The DNA of the CDR3 is TGTGCCAGCACTCGCACCACTAGCGGGGCCTACGAGCAGTACTTC. It translates to CASTRTTSGAYEQYF.

J is TRBJ1-1 and V is TRBV6-2 or TRBV6-3; D not resolved. The germline gives CDR1 MNHEY, CDR2 SVGEGT. The CDR3 has 15 residues. The V gene lost 0 bases and the J gene lost 1 base, with 9 bases spanning the gap. As DNA, the CDR3 is TGTGCCAGCAGTTACTCCGGGCATACGAACACTGAAGCTTTCTTT. It is translated as CASSYSGHTNTEAFF.

This clone was counted once. V and J are TRBV7-2 and TRBJ2-3; D call uncertain. The CDR3 totals 11 residues. The V gene lost 0 bases and the J gene lost 5 bases, with 0 bases spanning the gap. Germline lookup yields CDR1 SGHTA and CDR2 FQGNSA. CDR3 bases: TGTGCCAGCAGCTTAGCAGATACGCAGTATTTT. Translation gives CASSLADTQYF.

The chain joins TRBV7-6 to TRBJ1-4; 9 positions match TRBD1. The ends lost 1 base at V and 8 bases at J; junction bases unmatched: 11. The CDR3 contains 17 residues. The germline CDR1 and CDR2 sequences are SGHVS and FNYEAQ. The CDR3 DNA reads as TGTGCCAGCAGCTTAGTTATGGAGGGACAGGGAGGCGAAAAACTGTTTTTT. It encodes CASSLVMEGQGGEKLFF. The complete variable domain, with remaining parts taken from reference TRBV7-6 and TRBJ1-4, reads GAGVSQSPRYKVTKRGQDVALRCDPISGHVSLYWYRQALGQGPEFLTYFNYEAQQDKSGLPNDRFSAERPEGSISTLTIQRTEQRDSAMYRCASSLVMEGQGGEKLFFGSGTQLSVL.

The chain combines TRBV9 with TRBJ2-1; D unclear. Germline V gene lookup returns CDR1 SGDLS and CDR2 YYNGEE. V lost 2 bases and J 8 bases, leaving 11 bases between the germline ends. There are 13 residues in the CDR3. As DNA, the CDR3 is TGTGCCAGCAGCGTTAGGACCGTGGATGAGCAGTTCTTC. It specifies CASSVRTVDEQFF.

V is TRBV28 and J is TRBJ1-5, with D hard to call. CDR3 length equals 12 residues. V was cut by 11 bases and J by 2 bases, with 10 bases left in between. Per the germline V gene, CDR1 is MDHEN and CDR2 is SYDVKM. The CDR3 region is CAEGRGNQPQHF. Here the CDR3 DNA reads TGTGCCGAAGGACGTGGCAATCAGCCCCAGCATTTT.

The chain joins TRBV3-1 (or the pseudogene TRBV3-2) to TRBJ1-1; no reliable D call. The CDR3 sequence is 12 residues long. Trimming removed 0 bases from V and 14 bases from J, with 13 bases in between. Germline CDR1 reads LGHDT; CDR2 reads YNNKEL (reference sequence). This CDR3 is CASSQEPRTPFF. The CDR3 DNA is TGTGCCAGCAGCCAAGAACCCCGCACCCCCTTCTTT.

By share, this clone counts as medium-sized. The V gene is TRBV6-4, the J gene TRBJ1-2; D not certain. Germline lookup yields CDR1 MRHNA and CDR2 SNTAGT. CDR3 length: 11 residues. Trimming shortened V by 1 base and J by 5 bases, and 2 bases separated the two germline ends. The CDR3 loop is CASSDLYGYTF. CDR3 DNA sequence: TGTGCCAGCAGTGACTTATATGGCTACACCTTC.

The chain links TRBV5-1 to TRBJ2-7; possibly TRBD2 for D (6 bases). Trimming left V 2 bases short and J 0 bases short, with 15 bases between. CDR3 length: 16 residues. Germline V gene sequence: CDR1 SGHRS, CDR2 YFSETQ. CDR3 DNA: TGCGCCAGCAGCTTAAGCGGGCAGATTAACTCCTACGAGCAGTACTTC. Its protein is CASSLSGQINSYEQYF.

This chain connects TRBV5-5 to TRBJ2-5; D unresolved. The CDR3 extends over 14 amino acids. CDR1 and CDR2 from the germline V gene are SGHKS and YYEKEE (reference sequence). V lost 2 bases to trimming and J lost 4 bases, with 12 bases between them. CDR3 nucleotides: TGTGCCAGCAGCTTCGGTCCGGCAGGAGAGACCCAGTACTTC. Translation gives CASSFGPAGETQYF.

The V gene is TRBV27, the J gene TRBJ1-4, with TRBD1 identical over 7 bases. The germline CDR1 and CDR2 sequences are MNHEY and SMNVEV (reference sequence). With 8 bases clipped from V and 2 bases from J, the junction kept 5 bases outside the gene matches. The CDR3 runs to 14 residues. This CDR3 is CASGKQGTNEKLFF. CDR3 nucleotides: TGTGCCAGCGGCAAACAGGGGACTAATGAAAAACTGTTTTTT.

The chain couples TRBV2 to TRBJ2-1, with 8 bases identical to TRBD2. This CDR3 is 13 amino acids long. The V gene end was trimmed by 1 base and the J gene end by 10 bases; junction bases not matched to a gene: 3. Per the germline V gene, CDR1 is SNHLY and CDR2 is FYNNEI. CDR3 sequence reads: CASSEVSGVEQFF. The DNA for the CDR3 is TGTGCCAGCAGTGAAGTTAGCGGGGTCGAGCAGTTCTTC.

The count of this clone is one. V gene TRBV7-9 combines with J gene TRBJ1-1; 10 nucleotides agree with TRBD1. V lost 1 base to trimming and J lost 3 bases; unmatched junction nucleotides: 2. CDR1 and CDR2 (germline): SEHNR, FQNEAQ (reference sequence). The CDR3 totals 15 residues. DNA of the CDR3: TGTGCCAGCAGCTTAGTAGGGACAGGGGACACTGAAGCTTTCTTT. This codes for CASSLVGTGDTEAFF.

J is TRBJ1-6 and V is TRBV30; maybe TRBD1 (6 bases). V was pared by 4 bases and J by 2 bases, with 12 bases between. The CDR3 totals 15 residues. CDR1 and CDR2 (germline): GTSNPN, SVGIG (reference sequence). CDR3 in amino acids: CAWTGGVTYNSPLHF. The CDR3 region has the DNA TGTGCCTGGACTGGGGGCGTGACCTATAATTCACCCCTCCACTTT.

This clone has only a few counts. This CDR3 is also generated by other DNA sequences in the sample. The chain combines TRBV7-2 with TRBJ1-1; TRBD1 matches at 7 bases. The CDR3 has 13 amino acids. V lost 5 bases, J lost 4 bases, and 4 bases stayed unmatched. Germline V gene data show CDR1 as SGHTA and CDR2 as FQGNSA. Written as DNA, the CDR3 is TGTGCCAGCAGCCCACAGGGGCGCACTGAAGCTTTCTTT. It translates to CASSPQGRTEAFF.

This clone was recorded a few times. This chain connects TRBV18 to TRBJ2-1; 9 bases match TRBD2. In germline, CDR1 is KGHSH, CDR2 LQKENI. The CDR3 sequence is 14 residues long. V gave up 3 bases and J gave up 8 bases; unmatched junction bases: 5. The CDR3 nucleotides are TGTGCCAGCTCACCTGCGGGGGGGAACTATGAGCAGTTCTTC. This translates into CASSPAGGNYEQFF.

V and J are TRBV10-3 and TRBJ1-4; D may be TRBD1 (5 bases). V was trimmed by 3 bases and J by 1 base, leaving 9 bases between them. Per the germline V gene, CDR1 is ENHRY and CDR2 is SYGVKD. This CDR3 spans 15 amino acids. For the CDR3, the DNA is TGTGCCATCAGTGAAGGGAGGGGAACTAATGAAAAACTGTTTTTT. As protein: CAISEGRGTNEKLFF.

The J gene is TRBJ2-7, the V gene TRBV28, with D possibly being TRBD2 (6 bases). CDR1 is MDHEN, CDR2 SYDVKM, per germline. CDR3 length: 16 residues. Trimming took off 4 bases at V and 0 bases at J, with 16 bases between the two ends. The CDR3, as DNA: TGTGCCAGCAGTTCCCCCTCGCTTAGCGGCTCCTACGAGCAGTACTTC. Translated: CASSSPSLSGSYEQYF.

The CDR3 is CASSSTTGTGRETQYF. The CDR3 DNA follows: TGTGCCAGCAGTTCAACCACCGGGACAGGGCGAGAGACCCAGTACTTC. This sequence joins TRBV6-2 or TRBV6-3 and TRBJ2-5, with 9 bases that match TRBD1. The CDR3 sequence is 16 residues long. Germline V gene lookup returns CDR1 MNHEY and CDR2 SVGEGT. V trimming: 4 bases; J trimming: 4 bases; junction bases outside the gene matches: 10.